This section outlines one TCR beta chain sequence together with its context. Some clones are missing from TCRdb's copy, which holds only in-frame ones; the method was immunoSEQ multiplex PCR. The repertoire has 150,000 to 200,000 clones, around 93% of them found once; the top ten carry 4.6%. There are 14 residues in the CDR3. V dropped 5 bases and J dropped 3; count of bases not matched to a gene: 2. CDR1 MDHEN and CDR2 SYDVKM come from the germline V gene. The source of the sample is a study of blood T cell repertoires in COVID-19. The chain joins TRBV28 to TRBJ1-3; 9 bases fit TRBD1. The TCR comes from a woman aged 50 to 65 with acute or convalescent COVID-19. Material: peripheral blood. The DNA for the CDR3 is TGTGCCAGCAGTGACAGGGGGTTTGGAAACACCATATATTTT. It translates to CASSDRGFGNTIYF.